The 16 T cell receptor beta chains reported below all come from one sample, sequenced in a study of blood T cells in healthy people across ages (dated by TCRdb to between 2015 and 2017). Libraries were built with 5' RACE. Sequencing used an Illumina HiSeq 2500. A second roughly 6 to 12 cycle PCR used a sample-barcoded 5' primer and a J-beta primer mix. Clones were called with MiXCR by TCRdb after fastp trimmed the public reads at Q25, and only in-frame beta chains were retained. Rows with one shared CDR3 protein collapse into an entry with the most common genes and DNA. This sample holds over 300,000 distinct CDR3 sequences; about 49% were observed only once. The ten largest clones represent around 50% of the sample. Sequencing was performed on blood. These TCRs come from a man between 60 and 75 years old in good health.

In this sample, this clonotype turned up a few times. The chain joins TRBV20-1 to TRBJ1-2; 7 bases map to TRBD1. The CDR3 is 14 residues long. Looked up from germline, CDR1 is DFQATT and CDR2 is SNEGSKA (reference sequence). Trimming took 0 bases from V and 8 from J; bases not matched to a gene: 9. The CDR3 spells CSARDGRGIGGYTF. CDR3 nucleotides: TGCAGTGCTAGAGATGGCAGGGGGATAGGGGGCTACACCTTC.

CDR3 nucleotides: TGCGCCAGCAGCCAAGATAGGCAGGCTCTATACGAGCAGTACTTC. Amino acids: CASSQDRQALYEQYF. This chain connects TRBV4-1 to TRBJ2-4; D is ambiguous. Near its end, the DNA agrees better with TRBJ2-7, so the J call may be wrong. Germline CDR1 MGHRA, CDR2 YSYEKL. The CDR3 consists of 15 residues.

The sample holds a few counts of this clonotype. The chain has TRBV4-1 and TRBJ2-7; D is unresolved. Deletions cut 0 bases from V and 12 bases from J, with 21 bases between. From germline, CDR1 is MGHRA and CDR2 YSYEKL. This CDR3 spans 15 amino acids. CDR3 loop: CASSQDVPFGTPPYF. The DNA of the CDR3 is TGCGCCAGCAGCCAAGATGTACCCTTTGGTACCCCTCCGTACTTC.

The rearrangement uses TRBV28 and TRBJ1-5; weak D call: TRBD1 (5 bases). Per germline, CDR1 MDHEN and CDR2 SYDVKM. The CDR3 extends over 15 amino acids. V shed 3 bases and J shed 2 bases, with 11 bases lying between them. The CDR3 here is CASSLWGGGNQPQHF. The CDR3 DNA is TGTGCCAGCAGTTTGTGGGGGGGAGGCAATCAGCCCCAGCATTTT.

This clonotype has only a few counts. V and J are TRBV20-1 and TRBJ2-5; TRBD2 agrees at 8 bases. The trim removed 5 bases at V and 4 bases at J, leaving 12 bases unmatched. Germline values: CDR1 DFQATT, CDR2 SNEGSKA (reference sequence). The CDR3 sequence is 15 residues long. This chain's CDR3 is CSAGPGTRRRETQYF. The CDR3 DNA reads TGCAGTGCTGGGCCCGGGACTAGACGTCGAGAGACCCAGTACTTC.

This chain connects TRBV20-1 to TRBJ2-7, with D tentatively TRBD1 or TRBD2 (6 bases each). The DNA end favors TRBJ2-5, so the J call may be wrong. The CDR3 spans 15 residues. Germline V gene sequence: CDR1 DFQATT, CDR2 SNEGSKA (reference sequence). The CDR3 region is CSARDTGAPRETQYF. CDR3 sequence (DNA): TGCAGTGCTAGAGATACGGGGGCCCCCCGAGAGACCCAGTACTTC.

The V call is TRBV7-2, the J call TRBJ2-3, with unresolved D. The CDR3 runs 12 residues. The V gene lost 4 bases and the J gene lost 2 bases, with 4 bases spanning the gap. Germline V gives CDR1 SGHTA, CDR2 FQGNSA. The CDR3 sequence: CASSSHTDTQYF. Written as DNA, the CDR3 is TGTGCCAGCAGCTCCCACACAGATACGCAGTATTTT.

The gene calls are TRBV28 and TRBJ1-2; D is possibly TRBD1 (6 bases). Germline CDR1 MDHEN, CDR2 SYDVKM. The CDR3 length is 13 residues. V lost 5 bases, J lost 6 bases, and 13 bases lay in between. As DNA, the CDR3 is TGTGCCAGCAGTGCCACAGGGTCCAATGGCTACACCTTC. Translating gives CASSATGSNGYTF.

V usage is TRBV7-2 and J usage is TRBJ2-1, with TRBD1 as a possible D gene (5 bases). Germline loops: CDR1 SGHTA, CDR2 FQGNSA. Trimming took 6 bases from V and 7 from J, leaving 13 bases between them. This CDR3 comprises 13 residues. The CDR3 bases are TGTGCCAGCAGAACGGACATGTGGAATGAGCAGTTCTTC. Translation: CASRTDMWNEQFF.

V gene TRBV15 combines with J gene TRBJ2-2; no clear D. The length of the CDR3 is 12 residues. The V end lost 2 bases, the J end lost 4 bases, and 2 bases lay between the germline ends. Germline loops: CDR1 LNHNV, CDR2 YYDKDF (reference sequence). CDR3 in amino acids: CATSRRTGELFF. DNA for the CDR3: TGTGCCACCAGCAGACGCACCGGGGAGCTGTTTTTT.

The chain uses TRBV28 and TRBJ2-3; a possible D gene is TRBD2 (6 bases). The ends were cut back, 2 bases at V and 1 base at J, with 10 bases in the middle. CDR3 length equals 15 residues. CDR1 is MDHEN, CDR2 SYDVKM, per germline. The CDR3 sequence is CASSLGGQGTDTQYF. CDR3 nucleotide sequence: TGTGCCAGCAGTTTAGGAGGGCAGGGCACAGATACGCAGTATTTT.

The V call is TRBV15, the J call TRBJ2-4; D is tentatively TRBD1 or TRBD2 (5 bases each). The CDR3 is 13 residues long. The V and J ends lost 5 bases and 6 bases respectively, with 11 bases between them. The V gene's germline CDR1 is LNHNV and CDR2 YYDKDF (reference sequence). CDR3 residues: CATSGQGRNIQYF. CDR3 sequence (DNA): TGTGCCACCAGCGGGCAGGGACGAAACATTCAGTACTTC.

This chain joins TRBV6-6 and TRBJ2-7; the D gene is possibly TRBD2 (5 bases). The CDR3 runs to 12 residues. The germline V gene encodes CDR1 MNHNY and CDR2 SVGAGI (reference sequence). V dropped 5 bases and J dropped 4 bases, with 9 bases sitting between them. CDR3 nucleotide sequence: TGTGCCAGCAGTAGATCGGGGTACGAGCAGTACTTC. This encodes CASSRSGYEQYF.

The chain uses TRBV7-2 and TRBJ1-1; D call uncertain. The germline V and J ends were trimmed by 5 bases and 7 bases, with 11 bases remaining between them. The CDR3 length is 12 residues. Looked up from germline, CDR1 is SGHTA and CDR2 is FQGNSA. In DNA, the CDR3 is TGTGCCAGCAGCCCTGCCTCACTTGAAGCTTTCTTT. Amino acid sequence: CASSPASLEAFF.

This clonotype appeared a single time. The chain has TRBV7-7 and TRBJ2-1, with 10 bases aligning to TRBD2. CDR3 length: 14 residues. The germline CDR1 and CDR2 sequences are SSHAT and FNYEAQ (reference sequence). The V segment lost 2 bases and the J segment 9 bases; nucleotides outside the gene matches: 4. CDR3 residues: CASSLSGGDGEQFF. The DNA of the CDR3 is TGTGCCAGCAGCTTAAGCGGGGGGGACGGTGAGCAGTTCTTC.

This clonotype was detected a few times. V is TRBV5-1 and J is TRBJ2-1; 12 positions match TRBD2. The DNA end is more similar to TRBJ2-7, so the J call may be wrong. The CDR3 runs 18 residues. The germline V gene has CDR1 SGHRS and CDR2 YFSETQ. Written as DNA, the CDR3 is TGCGCCAGCAGCTTGGCGGGACTAGCGGGCTCCGGCTACAATGAGCAGTACTTC. It is translated as CASSLAGLAGSGYNEQYF.